This TCR beta chain was sequenced during a study of blood T cell repertoires in COVID-19. About the research overall: Samples of COVID-19 (acute and convalescent) were obtained from the United States, Italy and Spain.

The germline V gene encodes CDR1 MNHEY and CDR2 SVGAGI. The junction had 1 base not matched to a gene; V was cut back by 2 bases and J by 2 bases. The CDR3 is 15 amino acids. Repertoires were generated with immunoSEQ multiplex PCR, while TCRdb's copy carries only in-frame clones and drops some. The table records more than 200,000 clones, 88% of them present only once. The receptor was derived from a man aged 65 to 79 with acute or convalescent COVID-19. The gene calls are TRBV6-5 and TRBJ2-3, with 10 bases fitting TRBD1. The sequencing sample was made of peripheral blood. Here the CDR3 reads CASSYGTGDTDTQYF. In DNA, the CDR3 is TGTGCCAGCAGTTACGGGACAGGGGACACAGATACGCAGTATTTT.